This entry concerns a single TCR beta chain. Antigen unknown. The data were obtained in a study of T-cell memory formation after mild COVID-19. Study-level information: Across donors, TCR clusters were largely donor specific.

V shed 1 base and J shed 4 bases, with 10 bases lying between them. The CDR3 has 14 residues. In germline, CDR1 is SGHAT, CDR2 FQNNGV. After 5'RACE with constant-segment primers, TCR alpha and TCR beta cDNA libraries carrying sample barcodes and UMIs were obtained. One entry per CDR3 protein, called by TCRdb with MiXCR from the 5' RACE reads. This sample carries hundreds of thousands of distinct CDR3 sequences, 15% to 20% of them seen once, and the ten largest clones take 20% to 25%. Study observations and caveats: Clones contracting over day 15 to 85 were CD4/CD8 balanced, with later expanders leaning CD4+.

The V gene is TRBV11-2, the J gene TRBJ2-5; D is possibly TRBD2 (5 bases). The sequence derives from a man in his late teens or twenties who had mild COVID-19 (a few samples of this study predate the infection). Cell type and time point are not known. Specimen: PBMCs or a T cell subset sorted from them (not recorded which). CDR3 DNA: TGTGCCAGCAGCTTAGGTTGGACTTTAGAGACCCAGTACTTC. The encoded protein is CASSLGWTLETQYF.